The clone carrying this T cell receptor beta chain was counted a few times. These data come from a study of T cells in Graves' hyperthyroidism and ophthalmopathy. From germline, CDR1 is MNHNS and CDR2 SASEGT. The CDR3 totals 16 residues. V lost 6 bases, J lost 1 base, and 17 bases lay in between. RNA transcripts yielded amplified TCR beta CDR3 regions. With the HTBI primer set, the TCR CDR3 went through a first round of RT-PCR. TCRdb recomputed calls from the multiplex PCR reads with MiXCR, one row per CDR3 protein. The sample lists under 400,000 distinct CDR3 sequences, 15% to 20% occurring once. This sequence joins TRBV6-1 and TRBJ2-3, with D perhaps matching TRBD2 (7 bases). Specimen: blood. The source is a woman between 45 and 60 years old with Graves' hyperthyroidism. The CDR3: CASSPQGGEGTDTQYF. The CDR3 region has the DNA TGTGCCAGCAGCCCTCAAGGGGGGGAGGGCACAGATACGCAGTATTTT.